This TCR beta chain came from a study of CD8+CD57+ T cells in acquired aplastic anemia. Study background: Mean yield of DNA from sorted CD4+ and CD8+ cells was roughly 3.2 ug.

It was genomic DNA that served as the template for profiling TCR beta VDJ and CDR3. TCRdb processed the reads anew with MiXCR; each CDR3 protein has one entry. The sample holds approximately 57,000 distinct CDR3 sequences, 55% to 70% seen once. Before being chosen for sequencing, patients had shown CD8+CD57+ cell expansion by flow cytometry. The germline V gene has CDR1 KGHSH and CDR2 LQKENI. The CDR3 is made up of 13 amino acids. A remark on this clonotype: As yet, its antigen is unknown. A read error may be the cause here, since a much bigger clone is one base away.

Study-wide findings and caveats: A set of roughly 27 CD8+ CDR3 sequences was shared between patients and controls, and these sequences appeared highly expressed in patients.

The receptor comes from a human donor with aplastic anemia. The chain combines TRBV18 with TRBJ1-4; D unresolved. Sequencing was performed on sorted CD4+, CD8+, or CD8+CD57+ T cells (not recorded which) from PBMCs. The DNA for the CDR3 is TGTGCCAGCTCTGATCGGCTTAATGAAAAACCGTTTTTT. Translating it yields CASSDRLNEKPFF.